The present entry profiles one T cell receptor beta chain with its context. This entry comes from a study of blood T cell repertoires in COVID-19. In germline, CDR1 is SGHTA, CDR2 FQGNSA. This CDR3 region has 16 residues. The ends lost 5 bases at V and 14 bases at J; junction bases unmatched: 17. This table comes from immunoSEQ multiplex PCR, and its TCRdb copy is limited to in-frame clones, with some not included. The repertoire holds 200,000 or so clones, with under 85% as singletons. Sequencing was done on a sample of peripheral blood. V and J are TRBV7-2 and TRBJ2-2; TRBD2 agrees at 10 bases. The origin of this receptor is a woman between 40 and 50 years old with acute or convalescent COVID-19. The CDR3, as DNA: TGTGCCAGCAGCCCCAGGAGTGGACTAGCGGCTGTCCACCTGTTTTTT. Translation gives CASSPRSGLAAVHLFF.